The TCR beta chain described here comes from a study of cytomegalovirus exposure and HLA in healthy donors. Study-wide results and caveats: Later, an analysis found that TCR clusters from the first cohort tended to co-occur in the 120 validation repertoires.

The data were produced by immunoSEQ multiplex PCR, yet TCRdb's version contains in-frame clones alone and is incomplete. This table has over 85,000 clones, roughly 80% appearing once. Notes on this clone: The antigen is undetermined.

Deletions cut 1 base from V and 11 bases from J, with 9 bases between. Germline loops: CDR1 SGHVS, CDR2 FNYEAQ. The CDR3 consists of 12 residues. The sequence was obtained from a woman between 18 and 29 years old in good health and CMV-seropositive. The chain carries TRBV7-6 and TRBJ2-1; D is possibly TRBD1 (6 bases). The sequenced material came from PBMCs. Written as DNA, the CDR3 is TGTGCCAGCAGCTTAGACAGGGTTAAGCAGTTCTTC. Its protein product is CASSLDRVKQFF.